This is a list of T cell receptor beta chains from one sample in a study of T cells in Graves' hyperthyroidism and ophthalmopathy. One entry per CDR3 protein, called by TCRdb with MiXCR from the multiplex PCR reads. The repertoire holds about 400,000 distinct CDR3 sequences, with about 13% as singletons. Material for sequencing was blood. These receptors originate from a woman under 30 with Graves' hyperthyroidism. Each CDR3 is given with its conserved first and last residue. The D gene is left open where the match is weak. Clone sizes are given selectively: once, few, many, or a class where the clone is expanded.

TRBV30,12,.,TRBJ2-7,many,TGTGCCTGGAGTCCGACAGTATACGAGCAGTACTTC,CAWSPTVYEQYF
TRBV18,15,.,TRBJ2-7,many,TGTGCCAGCTCACCATTGCCGAGCAGCCCTTACGAGCAGTACTTC,CASSPLPSSPYEQYF
TRBV27,16,TRBD2,TRBJ2-7,many,TGTGCCAGCAGTTTATACGGTAGCGGGAGTTTCGGAGAGCAGTACTTC,CASSLYGSGSFGEQYF
TRBV28,18,.,TRBJ2-3,many,TGTGCCAGCAGTCCTCGTTTGGAGACAGGCCGAGTACGCGATACGCAGTATTTT,CASSPRLETGRVRDTQYF
TRBV4-1,15,.,TRBJ1-1,many,TGCGCCAGCAGCCAGACAGGTACCATGAACACTGAAGCTTTCTTT,CASSQTGTMNTEAFF
TRBV20-1,16,.,TRBJ1-5,few,TGCAGCGCCCGGAGAGTAGGTGAAGCGGGCAATCAGCCCCAGCATTTT,CSARRVGEAGNQPQHF
TRBV27,14,.,TRBJ2-7,few,TGTGCCAGCAGTTCGGACCGATCTCCGGGGGAGCAGTACTTC,CASSSDRSPGEQYF
TRBV2,16,TRBD2,TRBJ2-1,many,TGTGCCAGCAGTGGCCTAGCGGGAGCGAGGTACAATGAGCAGTTCTTC,CASSGLAGARYNEQFF
TRBV3-1,14,.,TRBJ1-1,many,TGTGCCAGCAGCCAAATTGCAGGGAACACTGAAGCTTTCTTT,CASSQIAGNTEAFF
TRBV30,15,TRBD2,TRBJ2-2,many,TGTGCCTGGATGGGCGGGAGGGCCCCCACCGGGGAGCTGTTTTTT,CAWMGGRAPTGELFF
TRBV29-1,12,TRBD1,TRBJ1-1,many,TGCAGCGCGGGACAGATCAACACTGAAGCTTTCTTT,CSAGQINTEAFF
TRBV12-3/TRBV12-4,15,TRBD1,TRBJ1-5,many,TGTGCCAGCAGTTTCGCAGGGGGTATCAATCAGCCCCAGCATTTT,CASSFAGGINQPQHF
TRBV13,15,TRBD2,TRBJ2-1,many,TGTGCCAGCAGCTTAGCGGGAGGCCATTACAATGAGCAGTTCTTC,CASSLAGGHYNEQFF
TRBV11-1,15,TRBD2,TRBJ2-7,few,TGTGCCAGCAGCTTAACACTAGCGGGAGCGAGCGAGCAGTACTTC,CASSLTLAGASEQYF
TRBV27,17,TRBD1,TRBJ1-6,few,TGTGCCAGCAGTTTCCGGGACAGGGGCTCCTATAATTCACCCCTCCACTTT,CASSFRDRGSYNSPLHF
TRBV5-4,14,.,TRBJ2-5,many,TGTGCCAGCAGCTTGACCCGGGGTGAGGAGACCCAGTACTTC,CASSLTRGEETQYF
TRBV28,16,TRBD1,TRBJ1-2,many,TGTGCCAGCAGTCCCTCCCGGGACAGGCTCGAAGATGGCTACACCTTC,CASSPSRDRLEDGYTF
TRBV7-9,16,TRBD1,TRBJ2-7,many,TGTGCCAGCAGCTTAGACCGGACAGGGCGGACCTACGAGCAGTACTTC,CASSLDRTGRTYEQYF
TRBV9,16,TRBD2,TRBJ2-1,.,TGTGCCAGCAGTGATATCGGGACTAGCGGTTACAATGAGCAGTTCTTC,CASSDIGTSGYNEQFF